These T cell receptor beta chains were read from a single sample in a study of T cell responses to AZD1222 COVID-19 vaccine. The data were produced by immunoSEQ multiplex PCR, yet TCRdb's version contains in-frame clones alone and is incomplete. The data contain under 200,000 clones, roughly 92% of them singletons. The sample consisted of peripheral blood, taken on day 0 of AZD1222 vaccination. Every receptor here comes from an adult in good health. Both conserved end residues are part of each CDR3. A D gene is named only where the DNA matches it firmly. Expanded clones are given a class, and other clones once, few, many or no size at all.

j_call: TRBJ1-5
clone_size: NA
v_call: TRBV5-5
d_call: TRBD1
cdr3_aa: CASSEDRYSNQPQHF
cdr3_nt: TGTGCCAGCAGCGAGGACAGGTATAGCAATCAGCCCCAGCATTTT

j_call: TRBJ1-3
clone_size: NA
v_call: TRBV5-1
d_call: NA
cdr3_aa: CASSLDGVSGNTIYF
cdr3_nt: TGCGCCAGCAGCTTGGATGGGGTATCCGGAAACACCATATATTTT

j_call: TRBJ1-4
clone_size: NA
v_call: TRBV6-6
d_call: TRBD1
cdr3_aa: CASSSNRGSNEKLFF
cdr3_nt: TGTGCCAGCAGCAGTAACAGGGGTAGTAATGAAAAACTGTTTTTT

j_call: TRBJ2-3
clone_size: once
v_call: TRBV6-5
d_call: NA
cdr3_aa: CASSYGWGTDTQYF
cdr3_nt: TGTGCCAGCAGTTACGGGTGGGGCACAGATACGCAGTATTTT

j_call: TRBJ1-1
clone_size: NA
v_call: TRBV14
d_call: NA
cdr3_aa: CASSRTSRGAFF
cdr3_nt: TGTGCCAGCAGCCGCACCAGCAGGGGCGCTTTCTTT

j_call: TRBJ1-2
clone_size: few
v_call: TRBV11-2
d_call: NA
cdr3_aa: CASSLPLLPNYGYTF
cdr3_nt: TGTGCCAGCAGCTTACCCCTTCTTCCCAACTATGGCTACACCTTC

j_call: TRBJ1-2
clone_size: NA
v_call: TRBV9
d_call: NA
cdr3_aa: CASSARGNYGYTF
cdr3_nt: TGTGCCAGCAGCGCACGGGGGAACTATGGCTACACCTTC

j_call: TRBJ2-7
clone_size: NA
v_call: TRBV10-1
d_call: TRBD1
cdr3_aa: CASSEGQAYEQYF
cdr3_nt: TGCGCCAGCAGTGAGGGACAGGCCTACGAGCAGTACTTC

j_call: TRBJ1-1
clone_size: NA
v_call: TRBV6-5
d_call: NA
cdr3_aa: CAAWGIQAFF
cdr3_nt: TGTGCCGCATGGGGGATTCAGGCTTTCTTT

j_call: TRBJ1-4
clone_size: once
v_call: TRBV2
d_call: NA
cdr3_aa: CASSGDQGREKLFF
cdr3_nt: TGTGCCAGCAGTGGGGACCAAGGGCGCGAAAAACTGTTTTTT

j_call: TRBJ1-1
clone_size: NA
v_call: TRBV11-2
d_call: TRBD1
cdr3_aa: CASSTGTGHTEAFF
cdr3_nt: TGTGCCAGCAGCACGGGGACAGGGCACACTGAAGCTTTCTTT

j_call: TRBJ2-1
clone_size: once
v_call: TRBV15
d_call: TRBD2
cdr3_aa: CATSRPYTSGEGNEQFF
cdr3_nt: TGTGCCACCAGCAGGCCGTACACTAGCGGGGAGGGCAATGAGCAGTTCTTC

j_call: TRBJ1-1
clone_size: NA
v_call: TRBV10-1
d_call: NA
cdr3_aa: CASSEGRYPMWAFF
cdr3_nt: TGCGCCAGCAGTGAGGGCCGATACCCCATGTGGGCTTTCTTT

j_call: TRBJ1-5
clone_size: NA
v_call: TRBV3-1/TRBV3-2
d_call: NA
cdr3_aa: CASSQTAGQPQHF
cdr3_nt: TGTGCCAGCAGCCAGACCGCAGGTCAGCCCCAGCATTTT

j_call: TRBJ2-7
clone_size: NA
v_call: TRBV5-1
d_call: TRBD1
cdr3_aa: CASSLGQGGYEQYF
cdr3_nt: TGCGCCAGCAGCCTCGGACAGGGGGGCTACGAGCAGTACTTC

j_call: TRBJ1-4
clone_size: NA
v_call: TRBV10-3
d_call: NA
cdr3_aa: CAISEPQGGEKLFF
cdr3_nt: TGTGCCATCAGTGAGCCGCAGGGTGGTGAAAAACTGTTTTTT

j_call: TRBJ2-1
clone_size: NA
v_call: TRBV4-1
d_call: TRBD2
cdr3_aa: CASSRSTSGGDNEQFF
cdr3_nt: TGCGCCAGCAGCCGATCGACTAGCGGGGGGGACAATGAGCAGTTCTTC

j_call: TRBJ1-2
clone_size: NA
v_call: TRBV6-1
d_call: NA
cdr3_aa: CASSERSWDGYTF
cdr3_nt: TGTGCCAGCAGTGAAAGGTCCTGGGATGGCTACACCTTC

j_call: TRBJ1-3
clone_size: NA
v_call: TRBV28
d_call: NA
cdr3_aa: CASGGGYSGNTIYF
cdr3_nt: TGTGCCAGCGGTGGCGGGTACTCTGGAAACACCATATATTTT

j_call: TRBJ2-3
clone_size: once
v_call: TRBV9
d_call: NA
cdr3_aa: CASSPDGRFTDTQYF
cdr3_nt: TGTGCCAGCAGTCCGGACGGACGATTCACAGATACGCAGTATTTT

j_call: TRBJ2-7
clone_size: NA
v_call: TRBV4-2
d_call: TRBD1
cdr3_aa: CASSQEDRFSYEQYF
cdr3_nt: TGTGCCAGCAGCCAAGAGGACAGGTTTTCCTACGAGCAGTACTTC

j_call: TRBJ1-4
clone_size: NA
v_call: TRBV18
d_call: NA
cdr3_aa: CASSPTGWGNEKLFF
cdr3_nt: TGTGCCAGCTCACCAACAGGGTGGGGGAATGAAAAACTGTTTTTT

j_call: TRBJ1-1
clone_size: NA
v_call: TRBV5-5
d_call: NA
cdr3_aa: CASSREVGAFEGNTEAFF
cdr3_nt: TGTGCCAGCAGCCGGGAGGTGGGGGCTTTTGAGGGAAACACTGAAGCTTTCTTT

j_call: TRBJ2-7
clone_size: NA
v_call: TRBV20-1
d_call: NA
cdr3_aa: CSARDRQARYF
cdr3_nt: TGCAGTGCTAGAGATCGACAGGCCCGGTACTTC

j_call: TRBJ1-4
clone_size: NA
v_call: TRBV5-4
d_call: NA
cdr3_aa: CASSPGPPPEKLFF
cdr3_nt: TGTGCCAGCAGCCCCGGACCCCCTCCTGAAAAACTGTTTTTT

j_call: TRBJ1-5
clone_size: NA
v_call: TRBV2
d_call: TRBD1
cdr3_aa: CASSWDRGQPQHF
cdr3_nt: TGTGCCAGCAGTTGGGACAGGGGGCAGCCCCAGCATTTT

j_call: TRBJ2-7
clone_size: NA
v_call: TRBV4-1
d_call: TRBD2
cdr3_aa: CASSLSGGATYF
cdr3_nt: TGCGCCAGCAGCCTTTCGGGGGGGGCGACGTACTTC

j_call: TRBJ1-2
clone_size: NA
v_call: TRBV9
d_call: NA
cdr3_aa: CASGMSPELTNGYTF
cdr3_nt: TGTGCCAGCGGTATGTCCCCGGAGCTGACGAATGGCTACACCTTC

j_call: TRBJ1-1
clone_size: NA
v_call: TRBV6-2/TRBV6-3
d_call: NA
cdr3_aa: CASSYSGPLLAFF
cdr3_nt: TGTGCCAGCAGTTACTCAGGCCCCCTTTTGGCTTTCTTT

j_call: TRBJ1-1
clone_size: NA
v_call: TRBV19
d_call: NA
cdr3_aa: CASSTRVLRDMNTEAFF
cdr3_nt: TGTGCCAGTAGTACCCGGGTCCTGCGCGATATGAACACTGAAGCTTTCTTT

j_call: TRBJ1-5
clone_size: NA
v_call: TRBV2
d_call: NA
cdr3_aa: CASSRDASNQPQHF
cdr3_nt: TGTGCCAGCAGTCGGGACGCTAGCAATCAGCCCCAGCATTTT

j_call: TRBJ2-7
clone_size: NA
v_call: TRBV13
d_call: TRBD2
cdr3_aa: CASSSSGAYEQYF
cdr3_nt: TGTGCCAGCAGCTCTAGCGGGGCCTACGAGCAGTACTTC

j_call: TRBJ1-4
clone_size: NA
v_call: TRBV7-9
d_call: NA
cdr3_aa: CASSLAQGANEKLFF
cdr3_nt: TGTGCCAGCAGCTTAGCGCAGGGCGCTAATGAAAAACTGTTTTTT